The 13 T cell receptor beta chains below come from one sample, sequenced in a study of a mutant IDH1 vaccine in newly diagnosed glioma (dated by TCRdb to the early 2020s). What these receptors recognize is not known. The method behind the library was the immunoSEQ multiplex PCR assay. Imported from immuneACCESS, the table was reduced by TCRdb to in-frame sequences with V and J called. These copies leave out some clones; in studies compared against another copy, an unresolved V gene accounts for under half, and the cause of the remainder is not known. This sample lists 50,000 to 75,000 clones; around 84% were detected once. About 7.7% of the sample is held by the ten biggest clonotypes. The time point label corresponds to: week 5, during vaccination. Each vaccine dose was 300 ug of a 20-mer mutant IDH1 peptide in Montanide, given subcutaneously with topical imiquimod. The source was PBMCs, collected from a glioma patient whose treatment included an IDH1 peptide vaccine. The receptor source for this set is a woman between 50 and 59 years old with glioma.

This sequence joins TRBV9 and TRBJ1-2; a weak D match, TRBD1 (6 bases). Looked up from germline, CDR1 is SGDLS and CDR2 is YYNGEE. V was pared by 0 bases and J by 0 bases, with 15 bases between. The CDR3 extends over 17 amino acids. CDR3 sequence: CASSVVPGDGSNYGYTF. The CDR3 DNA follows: TGTGCCAGCAGCGTAGTGCCAGGGGACGGTTCTAACTATGGCTACACCTTC.

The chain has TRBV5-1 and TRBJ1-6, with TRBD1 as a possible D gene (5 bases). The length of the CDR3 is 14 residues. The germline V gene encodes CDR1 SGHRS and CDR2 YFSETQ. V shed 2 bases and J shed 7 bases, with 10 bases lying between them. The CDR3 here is CASSLGQGNSPLHF. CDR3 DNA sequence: TGCGCCAGCAGCTTAGGGCAGGGAAATTCACCCCTCCACTTT.

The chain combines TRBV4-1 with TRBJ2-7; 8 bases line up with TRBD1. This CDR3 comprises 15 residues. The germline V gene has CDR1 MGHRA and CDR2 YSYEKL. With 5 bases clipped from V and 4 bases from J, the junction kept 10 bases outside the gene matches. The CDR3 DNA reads TGCGCCAGCAGCGACGGACAGGGACCGATATACGAGCAGTACTTC. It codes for CASSDGQGPIYEQYF.

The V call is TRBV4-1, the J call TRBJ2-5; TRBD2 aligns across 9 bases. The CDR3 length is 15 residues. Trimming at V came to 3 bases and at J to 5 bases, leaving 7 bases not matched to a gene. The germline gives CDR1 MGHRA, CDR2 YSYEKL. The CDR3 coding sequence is TGCGCCAGCAGCCAGCCCGGGACTAGCAGGGAGACCCAGTACTTC. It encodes CASSQPGTSRETQYF.

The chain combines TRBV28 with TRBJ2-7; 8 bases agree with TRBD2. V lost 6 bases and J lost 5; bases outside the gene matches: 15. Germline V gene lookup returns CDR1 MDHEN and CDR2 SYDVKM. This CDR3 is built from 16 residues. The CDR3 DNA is TGTGCCAGCAGGAGCACCGCCGGGACTAGAATCCACGAGCAGTACTTC. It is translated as CASRSTAGTRIHEQYF.

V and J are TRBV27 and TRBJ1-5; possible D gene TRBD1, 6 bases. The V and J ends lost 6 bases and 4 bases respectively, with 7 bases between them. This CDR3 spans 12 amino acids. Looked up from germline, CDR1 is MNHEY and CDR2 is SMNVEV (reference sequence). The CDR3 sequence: CASRQGNQPQHF. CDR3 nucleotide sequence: TGTGCCAGCAGGCAGGGGAATCAGCCCCAGCATTTT.

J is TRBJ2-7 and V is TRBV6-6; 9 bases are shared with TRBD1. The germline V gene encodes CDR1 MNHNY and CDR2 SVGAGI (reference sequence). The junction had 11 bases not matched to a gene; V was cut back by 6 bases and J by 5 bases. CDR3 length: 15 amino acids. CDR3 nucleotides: TGTGCCAGCAGACTTCCGGGACAGGGTCTAAACGAGCAGTACTTC. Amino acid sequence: CASRLPGQGLNEQYF.

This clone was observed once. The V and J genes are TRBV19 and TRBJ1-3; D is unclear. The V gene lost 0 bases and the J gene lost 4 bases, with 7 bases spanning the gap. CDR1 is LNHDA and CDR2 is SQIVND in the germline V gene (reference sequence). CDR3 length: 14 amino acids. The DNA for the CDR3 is TGTGCCAGTAGTATAGAAAGCGGGGGAAACACCATATATTTT. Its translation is CASSIESGGNTIYF.

The CDR3 sequence is CASSVEGDNNQPQHF. The CDR3, as DNA: TGTGCCAGCAGCGTAGAGGGGGATAACAATCAGCCCCAGCATTTT. The rearrangement uses TRBV9 and TRBJ1-5, with D possibly being TRBD1 (6 bases). The V end lost 0 bases, the J end lost 3 bases, and 10 bases lay between the germline ends. Germline-derived CDR1 and CDR2 are SGDLS and YYNGEE. CDR3 length: 15 amino acids.

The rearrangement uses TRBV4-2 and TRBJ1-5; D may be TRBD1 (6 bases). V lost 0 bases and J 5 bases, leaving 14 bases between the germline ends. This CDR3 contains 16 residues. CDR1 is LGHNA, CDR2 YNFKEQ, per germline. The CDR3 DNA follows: TGTGCCAGCAGCCAAGAGGGCGGACAGACATATCAGCCCCAGCATTTT. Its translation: CASSQEGGQTYQPQHF.

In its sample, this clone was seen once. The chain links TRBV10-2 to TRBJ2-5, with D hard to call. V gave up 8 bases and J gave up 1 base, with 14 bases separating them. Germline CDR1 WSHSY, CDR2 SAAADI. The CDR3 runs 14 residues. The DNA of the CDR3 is TGCGCCAGCCGCGGACCGATAGGCCAAGAGACCCAGTACTTC. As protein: CASRGPIGQETQYF.

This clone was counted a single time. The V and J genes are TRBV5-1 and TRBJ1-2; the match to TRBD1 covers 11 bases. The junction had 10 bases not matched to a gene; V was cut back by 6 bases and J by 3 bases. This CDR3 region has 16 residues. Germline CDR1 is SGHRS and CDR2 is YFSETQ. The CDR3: CASTFGDRGTDYGYTF. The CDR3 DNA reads TGCGCCAGCACCTTCGGGGACAGGGGGACAGACTATGGCTACACCTTC.

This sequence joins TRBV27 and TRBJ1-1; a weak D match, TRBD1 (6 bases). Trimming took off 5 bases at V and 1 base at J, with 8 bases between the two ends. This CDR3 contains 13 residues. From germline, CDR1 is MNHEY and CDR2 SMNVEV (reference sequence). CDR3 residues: CASSTQGNTEAFF. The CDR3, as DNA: TGTGCCAGCAGTACACAGGGGAACACTGAAGCTTTCTTT.